The rows below give T cell receptor beta chains drawn from one sample of a study of OX40 agonist ivuxolimab in advanced cancers. TCRdb keeps only in-frame clones here, not all; method: immunoSEQ multiplex PCR. The sample lists some 53,000 clones; roughly 92% were seen once. Material: CD4+ or CD8+ T cells sorted from blood, obtained in a trial of the OX40 agonist ivuxolimab. The receptors were gathered from an adult with an advanced solid tumor such as melanoma, head and neck, liver or kidney cancer. Each CDR3 is given with its conserved first and last residue. The order of the fields is J gene, clone size, V gene, D gene, CDR3 protein, CDR3 DNA. A D gene is named only where the DNA matches it firmly. Size values are once, few and many counts, or a class for expanded clones, and some rows have none.

J gene: TRBJ2-1
clone size: .
V gene: TRBV13
D gene: .
CDR3 protein: CASSFRNEQFF
CDR3 DNA: TGTGCCAGCAGTTTTAGGAATGAGCAGTTCTTC

J gene: TRBJ2-7
clone size: .
V gene: TRBV5-6
D gene: TRBD1
CDR3 protein: CASSWGQGGAAYEQYF
CDR3 DNA: TGTGCCAGCAGCTGGGGACAGGGGGGAGCGGCCTACGAGCAGTACTTC

J gene: TRBJ2-2
clone size: once
V gene: TRBV2
D gene: TRBD2
CDR3 protein: CASSEATSGDIGGELFF
CDR3 DNA: TGTGCCAGCAGTGAAGCGACTAGCGGGGACATAGGTGGGGAGCTGTTTTTT

J gene: TRBJ2-3
clone size: .
V gene: TRBV7-9
D gene: TRBD2
CDR3 protein: CASSLDTSGIAQYF
CDR3 DNA: TGTGCCAGCAGCTTAGATACTAGCGGGATTGCGCAGTATTTT

J gene: TRBJ2-3
clone size: .
V gene: TRBV10-1
D gene: .
CDR3 protein: CASSDGGANTDTQYF
CDR3 DNA: TGCGCCAGCAGTGACGGGGGAGCCAACACAGATACGCAGTATTTT

J gene: TRBJ2-5
clone size: .
V gene: TRBV15
D gene: TRBD2
CDR3 protein: CATSSPGGDAPQETQYF
CDR3 DNA: TGTGCCACCAGCTCCCCTGGGGGGGACGCCCCTCAAGAGACCCAGTACTTC

J gene: TRBJ2-5
clone size: .
V gene: TRBV19
D gene: TRBD1
CDR3 protein: CARTEGTGISETQYF
CDR3 DNA: TGTGCCAGGACGGAGGGGACAGGGATCTCGGAGACCCAGTACTTC

J gene: TRBJ2-7
clone size: .
V gene: TRBV6-1
D gene: .
CDR3 protein: CAGLQEVPYEQYF
CDR3 DNA: TGTGCCGGCCTCCAGGAGGTCCCCTACGAGCAGTACTTC

J gene: TRBJ2-5
clone size: .
V gene: TRBV6-1
D gene: .
CDR3 protein: CASRDDLKFEETQYF
CDR3 DNA: TGTGCCAGCAGAGATGACCTGAAGTTTGAAGAGACCCAGTACTTC

J gene: TRBJ2-6
clone size: .
V gene: TRBV27
D gene: .
CDR3 protein: CASSFSGANVLTF
CDR3 DNA: TGTGCCAGCAGTTTTTCCGGGGCCAACGTCCTGACTTTC

J gene: TRBJ2-7
clone size: .
V gene: TRBV28
D gene: TRBD1
CDR3 protein: CASSPLGRGLGEQYF
CDR3 DNA: TGTGCCAGCAGCCCCCTAGGCAGGGGGCTAGGGGAGCAGTACTTC

J gene: TRBJ2-1
clone size: .
V gene: TRBV29-1
D gene: TRBD2
CDR3 protein: CSVLLAGPNEQFF
CDR3 DNA: TGCAGCGTTCTCCTAGCGGGACCCAATGAGCAATTCTTC

J gene: TRBJ2-3
clone size: .
V gene: TRBV9
D gene: .
CDR3 protein: CASSAGGGSSTDTQYF
CDR3 DNA: TGTGCCAGCAGCGCCGGGGGCGGATCTAGCACAGATACGCAGTATTTT

J gene: TRBJ2-1
clone size: .
V gene: TRBV9
D gene: TRBD1
CDR3 protein: CASSVGGTGGDEQFF
CDR3 DNA: TGTGCCAGCAGCGTAGGTGGGACAGGGGGCGATGAGCAGTTCTTC

J gene: TRBJ2-5
clone size: .
V gene: TRBV5-8
D gene: TRBD2
CDR3 protein: CASSPEQGLAVETQYF
CDR3 DNA: TGTGCCAGCAGCCCGGAACAGGGACTAGCGGTAGAGACCCAGTACTTC

J gene: TRBJ2-7
clone size: .
V gene: TRBV6-5
D gene: .
CDR3 protein: CASSYEGGSYEQYF
CDR3 DNA: TGTGCCAGCAGTTACGAGGGAGGTAGCTACGAGCAGTACTTC

J gene: TRBJ2-3
clone size: .
V gene: TRBV5-5
D gene: .
CDR3 protein: CASSLSPHFQADTQYF
CDR3 DNA: TGTGCCAGCAGCTTGTCGCCCCACTTTCAGGCAGATACGCAGTATTTT

J gene: TRBJ1-5
clone size: .
V gene: TRBV4-1
D gene: .
CDR3 protein: CASSPPDSLKQPQHF
CDR3 DNA: TGCGCCAGCAGCCCCCCGGACAGTTTGAAACAGCCCCAGCATTTT

J gene: TRBJ2-7
clone size: .
V gene: TRBV6-1
D gene: TRBD2
CDR3 protein: CAILAGGGYEQYF
CDR3 DNA: TGTGCCATCTTAGCGGGAGGGGGCTACGAGCAGTACTTC

J gene: TRBJ2-1
clone size: .
V gene: TRBV28
D gene: TRBD2
CDR3 protein: CASRSAGTSPNEQFF
CDR3 DNA: TGTGCCAGCAGATCCGCCGGGACTAGCCCGAATGAGCAGTTCTTC

J gene: TRBJ1-2
clone size: .
V gene: TRBV4-1
D gene: TRBD1
CDR3 protein: CASSQTSGTADGYTF
CDR3 DNA: TGCGCCAGCAGCCAAACTTCGGGGACAGCCGATGGCTACACCTTC

J gene: TRBJ1-5
clone size: .
V gene: TRBV4-1
D gene: .
CDR3 protein: CASSQEGQPQHF
CDR3 DNA: TGCGCCAGCAGCCAAGAAGGTCAGCCCCAGCATTTT

J gene: TRBJ1-1
clone size: few
V gene: TRBV28
D gene: .
CDR3 protein: CASSLSKNTEAFF
CDR3 DNA: TGTGCCAGCAGTTTATCTAAGAACACTGAAGCTTTCTTT

J gene: TRBJ2-5
clone size: .
V gene: TRBV6-1
D gene: TRBD2
CDR3 protein: CASSEEAGGYQETQYF
CDR3 DNA: TGTGCCAGCAGTGAAGAGGCGGGAGGGTACCAAGAGACCCAGTACTTC

J gene: TRBJ2-3
clone size: .
V gene: TRBV28
D gene: .
CDR3 protein: CASSSTQDFVTDTQYF
CDR3 DNA: TGTGCCAGCAGTTCGACACAGGACTTCGTGACAGATACGCAGTATTTT

J gene: TRBJ2-1
clone size: .
V gene: TRBV27
D gene: .
CDR3 protein: CASSLLGREQFF
CDR3 DNA: TGTGCCAGCAGTTTGTTGGGGCGTGAGCAGTTCTTC

J gene: TRBJ2-7
clone size: .
V gene: TRBV19
D gene: TRBD1
CDR3 protein: CASSTDRGLNEQYF
CDR3 DNA: TGTGCCAGTAGTACTGACAGGGGGCTCAACGAGCAGTACTTC

J gene: TRBJ2-1
clone size: once
V gene: TRBV11-3
D gene: TRBD2
CDR3 protein: CASSFWTSGSYNEQFF
CDR3 DNA: TGTGCCAGCAGCTTCTGGACTAGCGGGAGCTACAATGAGCAGTTCTTC

J gene: TRBJ2-7
clone size: .
V gene: TRBV4-2
D gene: TRBD2
CDR3 protein: CASSQEAAGVTVGSYEQYF
CDR3 DNA: TGTGCCAGCAGCCAAGAGGCAGCGGGAGTAACAGTCGGCTCCTACGAGCAGTACTTC

J gene: TRBJ2-7
clone size: .
V gene: TRBV13
D gene: .
CDR3 protein: CASSLDLGSSYEQYF
CDR3 DNA: TGTGCCAGCAGCTTAGATCTAGGGAGCTCCTACGAGCAGTACTTC

J gene: TRBJ2-7
clone size: .
V gene: TRBV6-5
D gene: .
CDR3 protein: CASSYIPGASYEQYF
CDR3 DNA: TGTGCCAGCAGTTACATCCCAGGCGCGTCCTACGAGCAGTACTTC

J gene: TRBJ2-1
clone size: .
V gene: TRBV6-1
D gene: TRBD2
CDR3 protein: CASSAGLDSEQFF
CDR3 DNA: TGTGCCAGCAGTGCAGGACTAGACAGTGAGCAGTTCTTC